This T cell receptor beta chain was sequenced during a study of T cell responses to AZD1222 COVID-19 vaccine. The germline CDR1 and CDR2 sequences are SEHNR and FQNEAQ (reference sequence). The CDR3 loop spans 13 amino acids. V shed 8 bases and J shed 0 bases, with 8 bases lying between them. General study findings and limits: Only five or six AZD1222 recipients were seropositive at baseline.

In the case of this clone: As yet, its antigen is unknown.

Method: immunoSEQ multiplex PCR; TCRdb's copy keeps in-frame clones and lacks some. The sample shows 130,000 or so clones, around 89% of them seen only once. The starting material was peripheral blood, obtained on day 0 of MenACWY control vaccination. The source is an adult in good health. The J gene is TRBJ1-3, the V gene TRBV7-9; D not resolved. CDR3 in DNA: TGTGCCAGCTCGAAGAGCTCTGGAAACACCATATATTTT. Protein: CASSKSSGNTIYF.